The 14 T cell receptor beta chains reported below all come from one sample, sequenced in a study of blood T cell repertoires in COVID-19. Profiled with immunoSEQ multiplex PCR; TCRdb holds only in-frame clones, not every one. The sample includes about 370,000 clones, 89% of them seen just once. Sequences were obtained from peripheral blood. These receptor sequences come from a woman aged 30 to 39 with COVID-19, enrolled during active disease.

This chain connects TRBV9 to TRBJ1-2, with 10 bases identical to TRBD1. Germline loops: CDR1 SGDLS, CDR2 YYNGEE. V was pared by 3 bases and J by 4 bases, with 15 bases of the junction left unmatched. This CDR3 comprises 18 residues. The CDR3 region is CASSDVGQGVTMGYGYTF. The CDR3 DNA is TGTGCCAGCAGCGATGTCGGACAGGGGGTAACGATGGGCTATGGCTACACCTTC.

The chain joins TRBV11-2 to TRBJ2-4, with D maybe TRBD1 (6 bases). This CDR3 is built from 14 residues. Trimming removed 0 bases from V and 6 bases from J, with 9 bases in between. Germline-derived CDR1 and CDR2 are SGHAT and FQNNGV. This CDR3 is CASSLDQGTNIQYF. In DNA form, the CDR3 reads TGTGCCAGCAGCTTAGACCAGGGGACAAACATTCAGTACTTC.

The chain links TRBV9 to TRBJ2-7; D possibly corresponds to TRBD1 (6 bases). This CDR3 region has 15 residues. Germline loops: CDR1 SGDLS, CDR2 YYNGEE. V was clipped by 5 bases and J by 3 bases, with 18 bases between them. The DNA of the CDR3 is TGTGCCAGCAGTTTACAGGGCCCCTTGAACTACGAGCAGTACGTC. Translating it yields CASSLQGPLNYEQYV.

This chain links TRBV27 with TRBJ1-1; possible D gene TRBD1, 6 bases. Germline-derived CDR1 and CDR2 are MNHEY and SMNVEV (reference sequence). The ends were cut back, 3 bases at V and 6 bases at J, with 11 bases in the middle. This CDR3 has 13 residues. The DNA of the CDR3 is TGTGCCAGCAGTTTTAGGGGGAGGGCTGAAGCTTTCTTT. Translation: CASSFRGRAEAFF.

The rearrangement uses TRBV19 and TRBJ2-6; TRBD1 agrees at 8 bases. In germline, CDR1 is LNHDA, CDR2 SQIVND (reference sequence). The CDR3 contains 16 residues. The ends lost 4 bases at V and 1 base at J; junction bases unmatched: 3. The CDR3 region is CASSTDRVSGANVLTF. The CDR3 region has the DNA TGTGCCAGTAGTACGGACAGGGTGTCTGGGGCCAACGTCCTGACTTTC.

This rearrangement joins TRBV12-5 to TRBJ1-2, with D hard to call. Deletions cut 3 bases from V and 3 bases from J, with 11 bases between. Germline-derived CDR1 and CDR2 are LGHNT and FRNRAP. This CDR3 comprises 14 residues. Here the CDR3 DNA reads TGTGCTAGTGGTTTCCACGAGGGAGACTATGGCTACACCTTC. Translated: CASGFHEGDYGYTF.

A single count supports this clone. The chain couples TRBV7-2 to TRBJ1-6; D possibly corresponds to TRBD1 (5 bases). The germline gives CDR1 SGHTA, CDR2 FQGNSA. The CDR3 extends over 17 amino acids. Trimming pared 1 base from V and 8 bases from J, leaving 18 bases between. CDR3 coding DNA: TGTGCCAGCAGCTTAGTCGACAGAGGTTCTTCGGATTCACCCCTCCACTTT. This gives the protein CASSLVDRGSSDSPLHF.

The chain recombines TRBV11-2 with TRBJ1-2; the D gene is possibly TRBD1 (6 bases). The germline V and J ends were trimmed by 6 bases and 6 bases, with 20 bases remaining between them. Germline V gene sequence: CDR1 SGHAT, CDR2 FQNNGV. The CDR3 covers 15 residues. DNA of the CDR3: TGTGCCAGCAGGGGGGCAGATGAACGAAGGGATGGCTACACCTTC. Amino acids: CASRGADERRDGYTF.

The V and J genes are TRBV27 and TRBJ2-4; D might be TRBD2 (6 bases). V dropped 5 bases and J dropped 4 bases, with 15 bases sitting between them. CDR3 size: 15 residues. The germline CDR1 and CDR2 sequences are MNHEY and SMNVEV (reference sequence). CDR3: CASSKRAGTKNIQYF. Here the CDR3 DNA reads TGTGCCAGCAGTAAAAGGGCTGGGACTAAAAACATTCAGTACTTC.

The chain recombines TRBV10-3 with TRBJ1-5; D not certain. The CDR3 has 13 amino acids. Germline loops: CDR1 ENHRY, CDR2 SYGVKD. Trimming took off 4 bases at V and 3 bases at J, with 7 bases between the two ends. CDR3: CAISGEYNQPQHF. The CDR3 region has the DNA TGTGCCATCAGTGGGGAGTACAATCAGCCCCAGCATTTT.

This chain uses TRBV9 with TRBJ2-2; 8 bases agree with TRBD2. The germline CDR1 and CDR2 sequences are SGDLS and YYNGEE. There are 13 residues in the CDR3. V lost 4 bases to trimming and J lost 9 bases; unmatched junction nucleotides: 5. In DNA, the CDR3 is TGTGCCAGCAGCCCCGGGGGGGCCAGGGAGCTGTTTTTT. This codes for CASSPGGARELFF.

Written as DNA, the CDR3 is TGTGCCAGCAGCCCCGACACAGGGATTCCCTATGGCTACACCTTC. This gives the protein CASSPDTGIPYGYTF. V and J are TRBV27 and TRBJ1-2; D possibly corresponds to TRBD1 (6 bases). V lost 6 bases to trimming and J lost 4 bases, with 18 bases between them. The CDR3 spans 15 residues. CDR1 and CDR2 from the germline V gene are MNHEY and SMNVEV (reference sequence).

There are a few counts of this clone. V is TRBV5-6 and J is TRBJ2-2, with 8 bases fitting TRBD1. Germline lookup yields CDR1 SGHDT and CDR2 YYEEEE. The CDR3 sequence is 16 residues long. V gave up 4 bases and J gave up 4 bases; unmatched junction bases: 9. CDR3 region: CASSPITDRGTGELFF. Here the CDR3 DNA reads TGTGCCAGCAGCCCTATTACCGACAGGGGCACCGGGGAGCTGTTTTTT.

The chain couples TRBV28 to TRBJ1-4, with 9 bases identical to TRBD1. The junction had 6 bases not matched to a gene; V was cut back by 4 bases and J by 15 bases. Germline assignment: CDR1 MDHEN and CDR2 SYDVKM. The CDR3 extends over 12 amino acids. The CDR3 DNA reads TGTGCCAGCAGTTCCCGGGACAGGGAGGTGTTTTTT. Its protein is CASSSRDREVFF.